This is a list of T cell receptor beta chains from one sample in a study of CD8+ T cells in alopecia areata. Sequenced by immunoSEQ multiplex PCR; TCRdb stores in-frame clones only, minus some. Of roughly 120,000 clones listed, approximately 59% are singletons. Sequenced material: CD8+ T cells sorted from blood, taken at week 4, from a patient treated with tofacitinib. The receptors here all came from a human donor with alopecia areata. Both conserved end residues are part of each CDR3. The D gene is left open where the match is weak. Not every row has a clone size; where given, it reads once, few, many or a size class.

CDR3aa | CDR3nt | abundance | len | d_gene | j_gene | v_gene
CATSRDRGSGWEQFF | TGTGCCACCAGCAGAGATAGAGGCTCGGGGTGGGAGCAGTTCTTC | NA | 15 | NA | TRBJ2-1 | TRBV15
CASSLSAGAYTGELFF | TGTGCCAGCAGTTTATCGGCGGGGGCTTACACCGGGGAGCTGTTTTTT | NA | 16 | NA | TRBJ2-2 | TRBV27
CAWDRGRGEQFF | TGTGCCTGGGACAGGGGGCGTGGCGAGCAGTTCTTC | NA | 12 | TRBD1 | TRBJ2-1 | TRBV30
CAWFKGTEAFF | TGTGCCTGGTTTAAGGGCACTGAAGCTTTCTTT | NA | 11 | NA | TRBJ1-1 | TRBV30
CASSPRDRPLNTEAFF | TGTGCCAGCAGCCCCAGGGACAGACCTCTGAACACTGAAGCTTTCTTT | few | 16 | TRBD1 | TRBJ1-1 | TRBV7-9
CSVEDGLAVETQYF | TGCAGCGTTGAAGACGGGCTAGCGGTGGAGACCCAGTACTTC | NA | 14 | TRBD2 | TRBJ2-5 | TRBV29-1
CSVVPGRVQPQHF | TGCAGCGTTGTACCGGGAAGGGTACAGCCCCAGCATTTT | few | 13 | NA | TRBJ1-5 | TRBV29-1
CASSSGSYNEQFF | TGTGCCAGCAGCTCGGGTTCCTACAATGAGCAGTTCTTC | NA | 13 | NA | TRBJ2-1 | TRBV9
CASSLGTGSYGYTF | TGTGCCAGCAGCTTGGGGACCGGGTCCTATGGCTACACCTTC | NA | 14 | NA | TRBJ1-2 | TRBV5-6
CASSVVGGGQGLETQYF | TGTGCCAGCAGCGTAGTCGGGGGTGGACAGGGTTTAGAGACCCAGTACTTC | NA | 17 | TRBD1 | TRBJ2-5 | TRBV9
CASSPGDRGRSDTQYF | TGTGCCAGCAGCCCCGGGGACAGGGGGCGTTCAGATACGCAGTATTTT | NA | 16 | TRBD1 | TRBJ2-3 | TRBV13
CASSDGTPWAYEQYF | TGTGCCAGCAGCGACGGGACACCCTGGGCCTACGAGCAGTACTTC | few | 15 | NA | TRBJ2-7 | TRBV5-5
CASSWGRRVYEQYF | TGTGCCAGCAGCTGGGGCCGTCGGGTCTACGAGCAGTACTTC | few | 14 | NA | TRBJ2-7 | TRBV13
CASSPTGSETQYF | TGTGCCAGCAGTCCCACAGGGAGCGAGACCCAGTACTTC | once | 13 | NA | TRBJ2-5 | TRBV7-9
CASSARDSYHYGYTF | TGTGCCAGCAGCGCCCGGGACAGTTATCACTATGGCTACACCTTC | few | 15 | TRBD1 | TRBJ1-2 | TRBV9
CAGTIKAGNTGELFF | TGTGCCGGGACAATTAAAGCCGGGAACACCGGGGAGCTGTTTTTT | NA | 15 | NA | TRBJ2-2 | TRBV7-8
CAWNRGRGDEQFF | TGTGCCTGGAACCGGGGCCGAGGAGATGAGCAGTTCTTC | few | 13 | NA | TRBJ2-1 | TRBV30
CASGELFF | TGTGCCAGCGGGGAGCTGTTTTTT | once | 8 | NA | TRBJ2-2 | TRBV7-9
CACWGGYPRTGADTQYF | TGTGCCTGCTGGGGGGGGTATCCCCGGACCGGGGCAGATACGCAGTATTTT | NA | 17 | TRBD2 | TRBJ2-3 | TRBV30
CASSSDDRGETQYF | TGTGCCAGCAGCTCCGACGACAGGGGAGAGACCCAGTACTTC | NA | 14 | TRBD1 | TRBJ2-5 | TRBV5-6
CATRPASGDLYEQFF | TGTGCCACCAGGCCGGCTAGCGGGGATCTTTATGAGCAGTTCTTC | NA | 15 | TRBD2 | TRBJ2-1 | TRBV15
CSVAGTDGGYTF | TGCAGCGTCGCGGGGACCGACGGTGGCTACACCTTC | NA | 12 | NA | TRBJ1-2 | TRBV29-1
CASSQEGAASYEQYF | TGTGCCAGCAGCCAAGAAGGGGCAGCCTCCTACGAGCAGTACTTC | NA | 15 | NA | TRBJ2-7 | TRBV4-2
CSVDNYGYTF | TGCAGCGTTGACAACTATGGCTACACCTTC | NA | 10 | NA | TRBJ1-2 | TRBV29-1
CASSARVEKLFF | TGTGCCAGCAGTGCCCGAGTCGAAAAACTGTTTTTT | NA | 12 | NA | TRBJ1-4 | TRBV25-1
CASSSTSGGLYEQYF | TGTGCCAGCAGTTCAACTAGCGGGGGGCTCTACGAGCAGTACTTC | NA | 15 | TRBD2 | TRBJ2-7 | TRBV27
CSSLSSGNTIYF | TGCAGCTCCCTGAGCTCTGGAAACACCATATATTTT | NA | 12 | NA | TRBJ1-3 | TRBV29-1
CSAGTANTGELFF | TGCAGCGCCGGGACAGCCAACACCGGGGAGCTGTTTTTT | few | 13 | TRBD1 | TRBJ2-2 | TRBV29-1
CASSPTDGGEETQYF | TGCGCCAGCAGCCCCACGGACGGAGGGGAGGAGACCCAGTACTTC | NA | 15 | NA | TRBJ2-5 | TRBV5-1
CAWSVTQTDTQYF | TGTGCCTGGAGTGTAACGCAGACAGATACGCAGTATTTT | NA | 13 | NA | TRBJ2-3 | TRBV30
CASSLGRGPYEQYF | TGTGCCAGCAGTTTAGGCAGGGGCCCCTACGAGCAGTACTTC | NA | 14 | NA | TRBJ2-7 | TRBV27
CASSLSGTGVGYTF | TGTGCCAGCAGTTTATCCGGGACTGGGGTTGGCTACACCTTC | NA | 14 | NA | TRBJ1-2 | TRBV27
CASSLGPKRVVDSPLHF | TGCGCCAGCAGCTTGGGCCCGAAACGGGTTGTGGATTCACCCCTCCACTTT | NA | 17 | NA | TRBJ1-6 | TRBV5-1
CASSLSETQYF | TGTGCCAGCAGTTTATCGGAGACCCAGTACTTC | NA | 11 | NA | TRBJ2-5 | TRBV28
CSVVLDRRTDTQYF | TGCAGCGTTGTCCTGGACAGACGCACAGATACGCAGTATTTT | few | 14 | NA | TRBJ2-3 | TRBV29-1
CSVDPGGAGYTF | TGCAGCGTTGACCCGGGAGGGGCGGGCTACACCTTC | few | 12 | NA | TRBJ1-2 | TRBV29-1
CASSLVWWEQGTQPQHF | TGTGCCAGCAGCTTAGTCTGGTGGGAACAGGGAACGCAGCCCCAGCATTTT | few | 17 | NA | TRBJ1-5 | TRBV7-2
CSAPEGGPETQYF | TGCAGCGCCCCAGAGGGGGGGCCGGAGACCCAGTACTTC | NA | 13 | NA | TRBJ2-5 | TRBV29-1
CATSRPGGSTGELFF | TGTGCCACCAGCAGACCAGGGGGCTCCACCGGGGAGCTGTTTTTT | NA | 15 | TRBD1 | TRBJ2-2 | TRBV15
CASRGGFETETQYF | TGTGCCAGCAGGGGCGGATTCGAGACGGAGACCCAGTACTTC | NA | 14 | NA | TRBJ2-5 | TRBV7-9
CAWSVGVAGDNEQFF | TGTGCCTGGAGTGTAGGGGTAGCGGGGGACAATGAGCAGTTCTTC | few | 15 | TRBD2 | TRBJ2-1 | TRBV30
CAWRDRSSYNEQFF | TGTGCCTGGAGGGACAGGAGCTCCTACAATGAGCAGTTCTTC | NA | 14 | TRBD1 | TRBJ2-1 | TRBV30
CAWSTGGNTEAFF | TGTGCCTGGAGTACGGGAGGGAACACTGAAGCTTTCTTT | NA | 13 | NA | TRBJ1-1 | TRBV30
CSVGRPPAFF | TGCAGCGTTGGGAGGCCGCCAGCTTTCTTT | NA | 10 | NA | TRBJ1-1 | TRBV29-1
CASSLSGLVYNEQFF | TGTGCCAGCAGCTTGAGCGGACTAGTCTACAATGAGCAGTTCTTC | few | 15 | TRBD2 | TRBJ2-1 | TRBV5-6
CSVEVGDGYTF | TGCAGCGTTGAGGTTGGGGATGGCTACACCTTC | NA | 11 | NA | TRBJ1-2 | TRBV29-1
CSVRAGTGAYEQYF | TGCAGCGTCCGAGCCGGGACAGGGGCCTACGAGCAGTACTTC | NA | 14 | TRBD1 | TRBJ2-7 | TRBV29-1
CASSSVEGTEAFF | TGTGCCAGCAGTTCTGTAGAGGGGACTGAAGCTTTCTTT | NA | 13 | NA | TRBJ1-1 | TRBV27
CASSRGGHEKLFF | TGTGCCAGCAGTCGCGGGGGGCACGAAAAACTGTTTTTT | NA | 13 | NA | TRBJ1-4 | TRBV25-1
CASRRMAGGRPPYNEQFF | TGTGCCAGCAGACGGATGGCGGGGGGCCGACCCCCCTACAATGAGCAGTTCTTC | NA | 18 | TRBD2 | TRBJ2-1 | TRBV7-8